Listed here are 8 T cell receptor beta chains from one sample, sequenced in a study of blood T cells in healthy people across ages. A sample-barcoded 5' primer and a J-beta primer mix were used in a second PCR of roughly 7 to 12 cycles. TCRdb ran MiXCR on the 5' RACE reads and lists one entry per CDR3 protein. Among approximately 690,000 distinct CDR3 sequences listed, around 54% were seen once. The sequencing input was blood. These receptors were obtained from a man aged 60 to 69 in good health.

V usage is TRBV20-1 and J usage is TRBJ1-4; D ambiguous. The V end was cut by 3 bases, the J end by 2 bases, with 10 bases between. There are 14 residues in the CDR3. The germline V gene has CDR1 DFQATT and CDR2 SNEGSKA (reference sequence). CDR3 in amino acids: CSASRPPTNEKLFF. CDR3 in DNA: TGCAGTGCTAGTCGGCCGCCGACTAATGAAAAACTGTTTTTT.

The chain uses TRBV6-1 and TRBJ2-2; unclear D gene. The CDR3 contains 14 residues. V shed 2 bases and J shed 11 bases, with 15 bases lying between them. Germline values: CDR1 MNHNS, CDR2 SASEGT. As DNA, the CDR3 is TGTGCCAGCAGTGAAAGGCCCCCAGCAGTTGAGCTGTTTTTT. It specifies CASSERPPAVELFF.

V and J are TRBV24-1 and TRBJ2-1; perhaps TRBD1 as D (5 bases). This CDR3 is built from 14 residues. Trimming removed 3 bases at V and 8 bases at J, with 13 bases between. CDR1 is KGHDR and CDR2 is SFDVKD in the germline V gene. CDR3 nucleotide sequence: TGTGCCACCAGTGATACCCGCAGGGCCCATGAGCAGTTCTTC. Protein product: CATSDTRRAHEQFF.

The chain joins TRBV12-3 or TRBV12-4 to TRBJ2-1; 8 bases map to TRBD2. Trimming removed 3 bases from V and 3 bases from J; junction bases left unmatched: 7. The CDR3 has 16 residues. The CDR3: CASSFVTGGLYNEQFF. The DNA of the CDR3 is TGTGCCAGCAGTTTTGTAACGGGGGGGCTCTACAATGAGCAGTTCTTC.

The chain links TRBV10-3 to TRBJ1-2; D gene unclear. The germline V gene encodes CDR1 ENHRY and CDR2 SYGVKD. The length of the CDR3 is 15 residues. Trimming took 7 bases from V and 4 from J, leaving 19 bases between them. Here the CDR3 DNA reads TGTGCCATCACAAGTGGGGAAAGGCGCCCCTATGGCTACACCTTC. It codes for CAITSGERRPYGYTF.

The rearrangement joins TRBV15 to TRBJ1-3; D is undetermined. Per germline, CDR1 LNHNV and CDR2 YYDKDF (reference sequence). CDR3 length: 12 residues. The V end lost 6 bases, the J end lost 4 bases, and 7 bases lay between the germline ends. CDR3 residues: CATRATGNTIYF. The DNA of the CDR3 is TGTGCCACCAGGGCGACAGGAAACACCATATATTTT. The variable domain in full, with the rest retrieved from reference TRBV15 and TRBJ1-3, is DAMVIQNPRYQVTQFGKPVTLSCSQTLNHNVMYWYQQKSSQAPKLLFHYYDKDFNNEADTPDNFQSRRPNTSFCFLDIRSPGLGDTAMYLCATRATGNTIYFGEGSWLTVV.

The V gene is TRBV19, the J gene TRBJ2-5; 10 nucleotides align to TRBD1. V gave up 4 bases and J gave up 1 base; unmatched junction bases: 3. The CDR3 is made up of 15 amino acids. Germline CDR1 and CDR2: LNHDA and SQIVND (reference sequence). CDR3 sequence (DNA): TGTGCCAGTAGTACTTGGACAGGGGGCCAAGAGACCCAGTACTTC. It encodes CASSTWTGGQETQYF.

The chain uses TRBV20-1 and TRBJ1-2; a weak D match, TRBD1 (6 bases). V was cut by 4 bases and J by 8 bases, with 17 bases left in between. CDR3 length: 13 residues. Germline V CDR1 and CDR2: DFQATT, SNEGSKA (reference sequence). CDR3 DNA: TGCAGTGCTATAGCGGGGGGGCGCTGGGGCTACACCTTC. Translating gives CSAIAGGRWGYTF.